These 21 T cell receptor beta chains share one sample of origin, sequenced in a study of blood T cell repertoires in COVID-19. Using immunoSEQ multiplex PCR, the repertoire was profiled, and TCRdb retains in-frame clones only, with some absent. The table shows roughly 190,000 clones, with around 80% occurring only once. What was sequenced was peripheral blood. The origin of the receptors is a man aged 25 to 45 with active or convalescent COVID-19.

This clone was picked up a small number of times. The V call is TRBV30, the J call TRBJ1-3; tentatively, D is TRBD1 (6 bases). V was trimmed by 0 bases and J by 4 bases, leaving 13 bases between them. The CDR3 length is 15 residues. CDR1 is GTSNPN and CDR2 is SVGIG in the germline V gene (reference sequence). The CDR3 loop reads CAWSVAGALGNTIYF. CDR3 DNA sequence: TGTGCCTGGAGTGTGGCAGGGGCGTTGGGAAACACCATATATTTT.

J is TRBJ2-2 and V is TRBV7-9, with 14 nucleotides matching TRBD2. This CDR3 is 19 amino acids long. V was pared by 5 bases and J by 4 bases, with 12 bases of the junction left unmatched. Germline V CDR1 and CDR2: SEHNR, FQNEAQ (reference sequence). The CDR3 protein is CASSMMTSGGAAGTGELFF. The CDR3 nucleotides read TGTGCCAGCAGCATGATGACTAGCGGGGGGGCCGCGGGCACCGGGGAGCTGTTTTTT.

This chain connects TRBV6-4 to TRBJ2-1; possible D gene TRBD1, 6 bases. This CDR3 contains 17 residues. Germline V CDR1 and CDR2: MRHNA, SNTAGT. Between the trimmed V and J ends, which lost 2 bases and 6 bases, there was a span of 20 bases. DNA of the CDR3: TGTGCCAGCAGTGACCGTCCTTGGACAGACTCGTTCAATGAGCAGTTCTTC. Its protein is CASSDRPWTDSFNEQFF.

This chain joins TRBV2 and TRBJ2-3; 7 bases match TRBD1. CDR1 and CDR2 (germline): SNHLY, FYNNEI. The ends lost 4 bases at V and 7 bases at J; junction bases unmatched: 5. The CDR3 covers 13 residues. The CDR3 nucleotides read TGTGCCAGCAGTGCCCGGGACAGAAATACGCAGTATTTT. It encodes CASSARDRNTQYF.

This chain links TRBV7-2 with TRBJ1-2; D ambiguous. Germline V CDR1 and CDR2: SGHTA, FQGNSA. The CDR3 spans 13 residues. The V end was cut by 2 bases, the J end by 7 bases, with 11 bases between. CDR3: CASSLSAASGYTF. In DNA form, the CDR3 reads TGTGCCAGCAGCTTATCGGCAGCGAGTGGCTACACCTTC.

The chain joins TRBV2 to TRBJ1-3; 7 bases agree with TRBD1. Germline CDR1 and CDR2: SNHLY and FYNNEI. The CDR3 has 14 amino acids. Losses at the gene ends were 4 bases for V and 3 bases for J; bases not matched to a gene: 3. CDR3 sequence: CASSGDSLGNTIYF. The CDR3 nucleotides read TGTGCCAGCAGTGGGGACAGTCTTGGAAACACCATATATTTT.

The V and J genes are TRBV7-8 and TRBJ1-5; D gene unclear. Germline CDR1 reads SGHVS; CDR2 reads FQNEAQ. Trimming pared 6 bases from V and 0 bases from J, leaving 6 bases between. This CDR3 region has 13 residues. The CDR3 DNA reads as TGTGCCAGCAGGGAGGGTAGCAATCAGCCCCAGCATTTT. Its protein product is CASREGSNQPQHF.

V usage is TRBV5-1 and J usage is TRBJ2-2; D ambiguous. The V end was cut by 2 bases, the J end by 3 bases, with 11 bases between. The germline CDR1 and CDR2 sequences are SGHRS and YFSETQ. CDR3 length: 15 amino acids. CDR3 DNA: TGCGCCAGCAGCTTAGGTAGCTCAGACACCGGGGAGCTGTTTTTT. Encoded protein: CASSLGSSDTGELFF.

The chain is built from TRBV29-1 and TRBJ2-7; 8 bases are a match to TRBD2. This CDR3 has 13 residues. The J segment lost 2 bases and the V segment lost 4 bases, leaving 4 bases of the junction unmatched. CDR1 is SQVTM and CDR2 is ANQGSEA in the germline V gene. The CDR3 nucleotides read TGCAGCGTTGGAGCGGGACTAGCCTACGAGCAGTACTTC. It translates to CSVGAGLAYEQYF.

DNA for the CDR3: TGTGCCTGGGGGGGACAGCCGAACACTGAAGCTTTCTTT. This gives the protein CAWGGQPNTEAFF. The rearrangement joins TRBV30 to TRBJ1-1; TRBD1 matches 7 bases. The germline CDR1 and CDR2 sequences are GTSNPN and SVGIG (reference sequence). J gave up 1 base and V 5 bases, and 4 bases lay outside the gene matches. The CDR3 is 13 residues long.

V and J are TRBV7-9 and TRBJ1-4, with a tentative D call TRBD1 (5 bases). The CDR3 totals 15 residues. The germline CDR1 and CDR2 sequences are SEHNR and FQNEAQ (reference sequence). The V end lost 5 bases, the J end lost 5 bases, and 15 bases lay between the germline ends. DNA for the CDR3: TGTGCCAGCAGCGGCCCCCTGCGGGGGAATGAAAAACTGTTTTTT. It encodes CASSGPLRGNEKLFF.

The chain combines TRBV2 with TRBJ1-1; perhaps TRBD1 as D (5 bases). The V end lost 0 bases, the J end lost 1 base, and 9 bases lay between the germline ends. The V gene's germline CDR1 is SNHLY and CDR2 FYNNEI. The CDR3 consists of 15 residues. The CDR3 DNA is TGTGCCAGCAGTGAAGCATGGGGCAGGAACACTGAAGCTTTCTTT. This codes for CASSEAWGRNTEAFF. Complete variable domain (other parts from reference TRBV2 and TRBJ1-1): EPEVTQTPSHQVTQMGQEVILRCVPISNHLYFYWYRQILGQKVEFLVSFYNNEISEKSEIFDDQFSVERPDGSNFTLKIRSTKLEDSAMYFCASSEAWGRNTEAFFGQGTRLTVV.

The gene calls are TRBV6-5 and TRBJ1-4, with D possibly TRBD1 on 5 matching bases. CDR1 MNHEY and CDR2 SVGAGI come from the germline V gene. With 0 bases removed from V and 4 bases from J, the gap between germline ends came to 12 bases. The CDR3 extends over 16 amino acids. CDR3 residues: CASSYSARALNEKLFF. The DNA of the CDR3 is TGTGCCAGCAGTTACTCAGCCAGGGCCCTTAATGAAAAACTGTTTTTT.

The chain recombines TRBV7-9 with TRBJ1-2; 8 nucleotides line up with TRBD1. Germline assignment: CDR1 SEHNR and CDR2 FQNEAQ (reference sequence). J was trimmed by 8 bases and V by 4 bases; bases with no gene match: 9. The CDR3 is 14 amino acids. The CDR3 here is CASSSGGSTFGYTF. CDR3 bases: TGTGCCAGCAGCTCAGGGGGCTCCACATTCGGCTACACCTTC. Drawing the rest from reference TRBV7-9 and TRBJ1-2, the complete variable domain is DTGVSQNPRHKITKRGQNVTFRCDPISEHNRLYWYRQTLGQGPEFLTYFQNEAQLEKSRLLSDRFSAERPKGSFSTLEIQRTEQGDSAMYLCASSSGGSTFGYTFGSGTRLTVV.

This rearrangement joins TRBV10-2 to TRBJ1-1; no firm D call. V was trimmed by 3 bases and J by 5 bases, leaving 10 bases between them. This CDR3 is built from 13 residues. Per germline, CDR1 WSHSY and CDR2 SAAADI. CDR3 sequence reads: CASSDLAGTEAFF. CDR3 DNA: TGCGCCAGCAGTGACCTGGCCGGGACTGAAGCTTTCTTT.

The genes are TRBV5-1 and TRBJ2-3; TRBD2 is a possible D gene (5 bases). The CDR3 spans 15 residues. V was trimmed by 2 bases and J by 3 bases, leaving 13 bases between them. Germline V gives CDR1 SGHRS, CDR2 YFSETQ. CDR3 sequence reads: CASSLTTGRTDTQYF. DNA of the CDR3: TGCGCCAGCAGCTTAACAACGGGAAGAACAGATACGCAGTATTTT.

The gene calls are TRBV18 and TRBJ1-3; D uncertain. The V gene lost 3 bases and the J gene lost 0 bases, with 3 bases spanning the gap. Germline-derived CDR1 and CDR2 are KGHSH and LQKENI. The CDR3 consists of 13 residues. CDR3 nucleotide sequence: TGTGCCAGCTCACCCGGCTCTGGAAACACCATATATTTT. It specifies CASSPGSGNTIYF.

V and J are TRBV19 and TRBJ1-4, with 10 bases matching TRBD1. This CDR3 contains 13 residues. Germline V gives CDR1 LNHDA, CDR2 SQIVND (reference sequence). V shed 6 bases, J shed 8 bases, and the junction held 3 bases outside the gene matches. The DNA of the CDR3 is TGTGCCAGTAGGACGGGACAGGGGGAAAAACTGTTTTTT. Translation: CASRTGQGEKLFF.

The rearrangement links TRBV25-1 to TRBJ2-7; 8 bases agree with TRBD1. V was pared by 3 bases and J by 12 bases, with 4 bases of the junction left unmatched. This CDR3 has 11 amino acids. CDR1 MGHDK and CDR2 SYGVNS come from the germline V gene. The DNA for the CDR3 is TGTGCCAGCAGTGAGAACAGGGGGTGGTACTTC. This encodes CASSENRGWYF.

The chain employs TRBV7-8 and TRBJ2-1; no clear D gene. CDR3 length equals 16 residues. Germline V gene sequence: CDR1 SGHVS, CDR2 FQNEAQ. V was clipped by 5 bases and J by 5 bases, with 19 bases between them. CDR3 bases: TGTGCCAGCAGCCCGCGCCCTTGGAGACCGAACAATGAGCAGTTCTTC. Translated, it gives CASSPRPWRPNNEQFF.

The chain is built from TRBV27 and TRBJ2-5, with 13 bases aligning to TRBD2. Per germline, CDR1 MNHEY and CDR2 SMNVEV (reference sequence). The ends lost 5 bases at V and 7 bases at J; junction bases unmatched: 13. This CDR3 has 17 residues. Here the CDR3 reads CASSPGTSGIPVRTQYF. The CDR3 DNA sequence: TGTGCCAGCAGTCCTGGGACTAGCGGGATTCCGGTGAGGACCCAGTACTTC.